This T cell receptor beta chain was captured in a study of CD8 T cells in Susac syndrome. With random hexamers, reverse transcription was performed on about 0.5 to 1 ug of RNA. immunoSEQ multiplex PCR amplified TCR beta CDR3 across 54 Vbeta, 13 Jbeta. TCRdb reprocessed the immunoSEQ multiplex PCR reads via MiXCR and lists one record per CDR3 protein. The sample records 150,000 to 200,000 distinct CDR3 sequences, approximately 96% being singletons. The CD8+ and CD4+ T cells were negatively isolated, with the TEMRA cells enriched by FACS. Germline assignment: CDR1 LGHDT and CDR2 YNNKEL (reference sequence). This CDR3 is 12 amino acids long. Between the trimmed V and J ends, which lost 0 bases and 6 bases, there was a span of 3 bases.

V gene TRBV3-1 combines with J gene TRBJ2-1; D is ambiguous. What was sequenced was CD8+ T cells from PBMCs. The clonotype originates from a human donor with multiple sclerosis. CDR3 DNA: TGTGCCAGCAGCCAAGAGGGCAATGAGCAGTTCTTC. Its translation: CASSQEGNEQFF.